This TCR beta chain was captured in a study of response to subunit inactivated influenza vaccine. Remarks on this clonotype: Its target is not known.

A single record per CDR3 protein comes from TCRdb applying MiXCR to the RT-PCR reads. Of a few hundred thousand distinct CDR3 sequences listed, 14% are singletons. General observations from the study: New T cells are recruited in small numbers by each seasonal influenza vaccination, according to the authors' suggestion.

V dropped 0 bases and J dropped 7; count of bases not matched to a gene: 9. The CDR3 has 16 amino acids. CDR1 is DFQATT, CDR2 SNEGSKA, per germline (reference sequence). V gene TRBV20-1 combines with J gene TRBJ2-1; 10 bases fit TRBD2. Sample: PBMCs from blood, taken roughly 12 days after vaccination. The clonotype was recovered from a man between 45 and 60 years old who received an inactivated influenza vaccine. This chain's CDR3 is CSARDARTSGKNEQFF. The CDR3 bases are TGCAGTGCTAGAGATGCCCGTACTAGCGGGAAAAATGAGCAGTTCTTC.